This TCR beta chain was found in a study of blood T cell repertoires in COVID-19. Study overall: Samples came from the United States, Italy and Spain, spanning acute and convalescent COVID-19. PBMCs, B-cell-depleted T cells, or T cells provided the cDNA or gDNA that made up the material.

As handled by the study authors: Amplified reference gene primers provided the basis for estimating nucleated cell counts. Repertoires were generated with immunoSEQ multiplex PCR, while TCRdb's copy carries only in-frame clones and drops some. V, J and clone size are those of that table, while D and trimming were read from the DNA. The sample records approximately 120,000 clones, roughly 84% being singletons. V lost 5 bases, J lost 4 bases, and 10 bases stayed unmatched. The CDR3 totals 15 residues. The germline gives CDR1 SGHTA, CDR2 FQGTGA. The rearrangement links TRBV7-3 to TRBJ2-7; 8 bases are a match to TRBD2. This clonotype was sampled from a woman older than 75 with active or convalescent COVID-19. Sequenced: peripheral blood. The CDR3, as DNA: TGTGCCAGCAGCGCCTTAGCGGGAAATGTTTACGAGCAGTACTTC. Protein product: CASSALAGNVYEQYF.